A few counts support the clone carrying this TCR beta chain. These data belong to a study of T-cell reconstitution after alpha-beta-depleted transplantation in children. V gave up 1 base and J gave up 6 bases, with 9 bases separating them. Germline V lookup: CDR1 LGHDT, CDR2 YNNKEL (reference sequence). The CDR3 is made up of 14 amino acids. This sample's TCRbeta library carried unique molecular identifier barcodes. TCRdb used MiXCR to reprocess the PCR reads, holding one entry per CDR3 protein. Among 190,000 or so distinct CDR3 sequences listed, approximately 6.6% were seen once. This chain joins TRBV3-1 and TRBJ2-2; unclear D gene. The sequence was obtained from a human donor who donated a stem cell graft to a child with Wiskott-Aldrich syndrome. The material sequenced was PBMCs from the stem cell graft donor, taken from the stem cell graft. In DNA, the CDR3 is TGTGCCAGCAGCCAAGGGGTCTTTTCCGGGGAGCTGTTTTTT. Its protein is CASSQGVFSGELFF.